This T cell receptor beta chain was identified during a study of T cells in Graves' hyperthyroidism and ophthalmopathy (dated by TCRdb to about 2019). About the study as a whole: Peripheral blood was sampled at the time of initial diagnosis, prior to any treatment. In about 6 Graves' hyperthyroidism patients, the study also compared T-cell repertoires from thyroid tissue with T-cell repertoires from blood. To identify distinguishing TCR V-J signatures, a discovery cohort of around 98 patients was used, comprising some 45 with Graves' ophthalmopathy and around 60 with stable Graves' hyperthyroidism. The 75 to 100 discovery patients were randomly divided into training and test sets at a 7:3 ratio. After blood sampling, hyperthyroidism patients were treated with methimazole at a starting dose of 30 mg daily, and ophthalmopathy patients were treated with high-dose intravenous methylprednisolone. Prospective prediction of ophthalmopathy was tested in an independent validation cohort consisting of fewer than 20 hyperthyroidism patients and 17 patients who later progressed to ophthalmopathy. The paper reports TCR Vbeta CDR3 sequencing of about 140 peripheral blood samples: around 45 ophthalmopathy, about 75 hyperthyroidism and approximately 17 progressor patients. General conclusions and limits of the study: Ophthalmopathy was separated from stable hyperthyroidism by a 13 V-J signature model, with approximately 86% sensitivity and 81% to 82% specificity obtained in cross-validation and 80%/75% obtained in testing. Sample size was not statistically predetermined, and blinding of investigators to group allocation was not performed. Most expanded thyroid clonotypes (frequency above 0.001) were also detected in blood, suggesting blood repertoires may reflect thyroid immune responses. In validation, the model predicted progression to ophthalmopathy a median of about 6.8 months before onset, with over 55% sensitivity and just under 75% specificity.

In the ophthalmopathy patients, disease was moderately to severely active, with a Clinical Activity Score of 3 or more, a NOSPECS grade of 4 or more, and a duration of less than 3 months. Any patient with an uncontrolled infection, another autoimmune disease, pregnancy or lactation was excluded. Diagnoses relied on clinical symptoms, serum thyroxine and TRAb, thyroid ultrasound and orbital computed tomography. PBMCs were separated from approximately 10 ml of fresh peripheral blood using Ficoll-Paque density gradient centrifugation. Trizol reagent was used to extract total RNA, and RNA quality was then checked on an Agilent 2100 Bioanalyzer. Worth noting for this clonotype: Its antigen is unknown. It has no much larger one-base neighbor in the sample; base qualities were not kept.

V is reduced by 2 bases and J by 3 bases, leaving a spacing of 11 bases between them. The CDR3, cysteine through phenylalanine, is 15 amino acids long. The kept DNA is CDR3 alone, 45 bases in frame from the first base. In the germline V gene, CDR1 corresponds to SNHLY and CDR2 to FYNNEI. The TCR beta CDR3 regions were amplified from RNA transcripts. A first-round RT-PCR of the TCR CDR3 used the HTBI primer set with the Qiagen OneStep RT-PCR kit. A second multiplex PCR round built the libraries, followed by size selection and purification. Sequencing of the libraries was done on an Illumina HiSeq2000 using paired-end 100 bp reads. Under the source paper's analysis protocol: SOAPnuke was used to process the raw data, throwing out any read that contained adapters or uncalled bases, had a mean Phred below 15, or lacked an exact constant-primer or identifier match. High-quality paired reads were merged with COPE v1.2.5, and unique nucleotide sequences were defined as clonotypes. MiTCR v1.1 was used to align clonotypes to the IMGT TRBV, TRBD and TRBJ reference segments. The analysis included only V-J combinations with a frequency above 0.0001, which together covered 99% to 99.2% of the repertoires. The TCS score was defined as the ratio of F50 (clonal expansion) to E x V (chaos), calculated using BLOSUM62-based TCRdist between CDR3 peptides within each V-J. Welch's t-statistics and random forest reduced roughly 540 V-J features to under 15, which were used in a naive Bayes classifier (R e1071). TCRdb reran the public reads through fastp at Q25 and MiXCR, keeping productive beta chains. Identical CDR3 proteins give one entry, which carries the most common genes and DNA. It is TCRdb's table, rather than the study itself, that gives the V and J calls and clone size. The table for this sample lists about half a million distinct CDR3 sequences; 24% of them were counted only once. About 11% of the sample belongs to the ten largest clones.

The chain is made from TRBV2 and TRBJ1-5; a confident D gene designation cannot be given. Input material: blood. This clonotype was obtained from a woman aged 25 to 39 with Graves' ophthalmopathy. The bases read TGTGCCAGCAGTGAATGGTCGGAGTACAATCAGCCCCAGCATTTT. It specifies CASSEWSEYNQPQHF. Reference TRBV2 and TRBJ1-5 proteins supply the regions before and after the CDR3; the full variable domain is: EPEVTQTPSHQVTQMGQEVILRCVPISNHLYFYWYRQILGQKVEFLVSFYNNEISEKSEIFDDQFSVERPDGSNFTLKIRSTKLEDSAMYFCASSEWSEYNQPQHFGDGTRLSIL.